Listed below are T cell receptor beta chains from one sample, sequenced in a study of T cells in Graves' hyperthyroidism and ophthalmopathy. From the multiplex PCR reads, TCRdb called clonotypes with MiXCR, one entry per CDR3 protein. The table includes about 640,000 distinct CDR3 sequences, 14% detected once. The sequencing input was blood. Receptor source: a woman aged 45 to 65 with Graves' ophthalmopathy. Both conserved end residues are part of each CDR3. Fields, in order: CDR3 protein, CDR3 DNA, D gene, J gene, clone size, V gene. D genes are given only for firm matches. Rows give clone size only sometimes, using once, few, many, or a class for an expanded clone.

CDR3aa: CASSKGLAGGPSNTGELFF; CDR3nt: TGTGCCAGCAGTAAGGGACTAGCGGGAGGGCCGTCGAACACCGGGGAGCTGTTTTTT; d_gene: TRBD2; j_gene: TRBJ2-2; abundance: NA; v_gene: TRBV6-1
CDR3aa: CASNWSSGANVLTF; CDR3nt: TGTGCCAGCAATTGGAGCTCTGGGGCCAACGTCCTGACTTTC; d_gene: NA; j_gene: TRBJ2-6; abundance: NA; v_gene: TRBV6-2/TRBV6-3
CDR3aa: CSALTGTREGTQYF; CDR3nt: TGCAGTGCCCTGACCGGGACCCGGGAGGGGACGCAGTATTTT; d_gene: TRBD2; j_gene: TRBJ2-3; abundance: NA; v_gene: TRBV20-1
CDR3aa: CASSPRTVWTPWGPNEQFF; CDR3nt: TGTGCCAGCAGTCCCCGGACAGTGTGGACCCCCTGGGGGCCCAATGAGCAGTTCTTC; d_gene: NA; j_gene: TRBJ2-1; abundance: many; v_gene: TRBV6-1
CDR3aa: CASSQTGVEKLFF; CDR3nt: TGTGCCAGCAGCCAGACTGGGGTCGAAAAACTGTTTTTT; d_gene: NA; j_gene: TRBJ1-4; abundance: few; v_gene: TRBV5-6
CDR3aa: CASSLRDHGDQYF; CDR3nt: TGTGCCAGCAGCTTACGTGACCACGGGGACCAGTACTTC; d_gene: NA; j_gene: TRBJ2-5; abundance: few; v_gene: TRBV7-9
CDR3aa: CASSFEGPINPPLHF; CDR3nt: TGTGCCAGCAGTTTTGAGGGGCCAATTAATCCACCCCTCCACTTT; d_gene: NA; j_gene: TRBJ1-6; abundance: few; v_gene: TRBV28
CDR3aa: CASSPTWTAREVSGANVLTF; CDR3nt: TGTGCCAGCAGTCCTACGTGGACAGCCAGAGAAGTCTCTGGGGCCAACGTCCTGACTTTC; d_gene: NA; j_gene: TRBJ2-6; abundance: NA; v_gene: TRBV27
CDR3aa: CASSLSRSALGYEQYF; CDR3nt: TGTGCCAGCAGTTTATCGAGGAGTGCATTGGGCTACGAGCAGTACTTC; d_gene: NA; j_gene: TRBJ2-7; abundance: NA; v_gene: TRBV27
CDR3aa: CAIGKDSGNTIYF; CDR3nt: TGTGCCATTGGAAAGGACTCTGGAAACACCATATATTTT; d_gene: NA; j_gene: TRBJ1-3; abundance: NA; v_gene: TRBV10-3
CDR3aa: CASSPIGNIYNEQFF; CDR3nt: TGTGCCAGCAGCCCCATCGGTAACATTTACAATGAGCAGTTCTTC; d_gene: NA; j_gene: TRBJ2-1; abundance: few; v_gene: TRBV6-1
CDR3aa: CSAGGYEKLFF; CDR3nt: TGCAGTGCTGGGGGCTATGAAAAGCTGTTTTTT; d_gene: NA; j_gene: TRBJ1-4; abundance: many; v_gene: TRBV20-1
CDR3aa: CASSSGLGGRDIQYF; CDR3nt: TGTGCCAGCAGCTCCGGATTGGGGGGCCGGGACATTCAGTACTTC; d_gene: NA; j_gene: TRBJ2-4; abundance: few; v_gene: TRBV5-4
CDR3aa: CASLGTSGLSSYNEQFF; CDR3nt: TGTGCCAGCCTGGGGACTAGCGGATTGAGCTCCTACAATGAGCAGTTCTTC; d_gene: TRBD2; j_gene: TRBJ2-1; abundance: few; v_gene: TRBV27
CDR3aa: CASSLITGSGANVLTF; CDR3nt: TGTGCCAGCAGCCTCATCACCGGCTCTGGGGCCAACGTCCTGACTTTC; d_gene: NA; j_gene: TRBJ2-6; abundance: NA; v_gene: TRBV27
CDR3aa: CASSLGTSGRPQETQYF; CDR3nt: TGCGCCAGCAGCTTGGGGACTAGCGGGAGGCCCCAAGAGACCCAGTACTTC; d_gene: TRBD2; j_gene: TRBJ2-5; abundance: NA; v_gene: TRBV5-1
CDR3aa: CASSSGQGITKNIQYF; CDR3nt: TGCGCCAGCAGCTCGGGACAGGGGATAACCAAAAACATTCAGTACTTC; d_gene: TRBD1; j_gene: TRBJ2-4; abundance: few; v_gene: TRBV5-1
CDR3aa: CASSSHLATPYNEQFF; CDR3nt: TGTGCCAGCAGTTCTCATCTAGCGACACCCTACAATGAGCAGTTCTTC; d_gene: NA; j_gene: TRBJ2-1; abundance: many; v_gene: TRBV6-2/TRBV6-3
CDR3aa: CSARDLSQKVNYGYTF; CDR3nt: TGCAGTGCTAGAGATCTATCCCAGAAGGTTAACTATGGCTACACCTTC; d_gene: NA; j_gene: TRBJ1-2; abundance: few; v_gene: TRBV20-1
CDR3aa: CAWSAGVNTEAFF; CDR3nt: TGTGCCTGGAGTGCTGGGGTGAACACTGAAGCTTTCTTT; d_gene: NA; j_gene: TRBJ1-1; abundance: many; v_gene: TRBV30
CDR3aa: CATSPKTNTGELFF; CDR3nt: TGTGCCACCAGCCCTAAGACAAACACCGGGGAGCTGTTTTTT; d_gene: NA; j_gene: TRBJ2-2; abundance: few; v_gene: TRBV15
CDR3aa: CSVFSPDRGQETQYF; CDR3nt: TGCAGTGTTTTCTCCCCGGACAGGGGCCAAGAGACCCAGTACTTC; d_gene: TRBD1; j_gene: TRBJ2-5; abundance: few; v_gene: TRBV20-1
CDR3aa: CSAERLAGNNEQFF; CDR3nt: TGCAGTGCCGAGCGACTAGCGGGGAACAATGAGCAGTTCTTC; d_gene: TRBD2; j_gene: TRBJ2-1; abundance: many; v_gene: TRBV20-1
CDR3aa: CATSETGETYEQYF; CDR3nt: TGTGCCACCAGTGAAACAGGGGAAACCTACGAGCAGTACTTC; d_gene: TRBD1; j_gene: TRBJ2-7; abundance: many; v_gene: TRBV24-1
CDR3aa: CASSAGTSGEQYF; CDR3nt: TGTGCCAGCAGCGCCGGGACTAGCGGCGAGCAGTACTTC; d_gene: TRBD2; j_gene: TRBJ2-7; abundance: many; v_gene: TRBV7-2
CDR3aa: CAWSGSDNSPLHF; CDR3nt: TGTGCCTGGAGTGGCAGCGATAATTCACCCCTCCACTTT; d_gene: NA; j_gene: TRBJ1-6; abundance: few; v_gene: TRBV30
CDR3aa: CASSSLGGFRETQYF; CDR3nt: TGTGCCAGCAGCTCCCTCGGCGGGTTTAGAGAGACCCAGTACTTC; d_gene: NA; j_gene: TRBJ2-5; abundance: many; v_gene: TRBV7-2
CDR3aa: CASSLGYRTEAFF; CDR3nt: TGTGCCAGCAGTTTGGGTTATCGGACTGAAGCTTTCTTT; d_gene: NA; j_gene: TRBJ1-1; abundance: NA; v_gene: TRBV12-3/TRBV12-4
CDR3aa: CASSVGTGTNYGYTF; CDR3nt: TGTGCCAGCAGCGTAGGTACAGGGACTAACTATGGCTACACCTTC; d_gene: NA; j_gene: TRBJ1-2; abundance: few; v_gene: TRBV9
CDR3aa: CSAPGLRSTDTQYF; CDR3nt: TGCAGTGCGCCGGGACTCCGGAGCACAGATACGCAGTATTTT; d_gene: NA; j_gene: TRBJ2-3; abundance: many; v_gene: TRBV20-1
CDR3aa: CASSLAPRVSQPQHF; CDR3nt: TGTGCCAGCAGTCTGGCCCCCAGGGTCTCTCAGCCCCAGCATTTT; d_gene: NA; j_gene: TRBJ1-5; abundance: many; v_gene: TRBV28
CDR3aa: CASSQDISRTGGPDGYTF; CDR3nt: TGTGCCAGCAGCCAAGATATCAGTCGCACAGGGGGCCCGGATGGCTACACCTTC; d_gene: TRBD1; j_gene: TRBJ1-2; abundance: many; v_gene: TRBV3-1
CDR3aa: CASSPTTGVNTEAFF; CDR3nt: TGTGCCAGCAGCCCAACAACCGGTGTCAACACTGAAGCTTTCTTT; d_gene: NA; j_gene: TRBJ1-1; abundance: NA; v_gene: TRBV14
CDR3aa: CASSLVRGRIDTEAFF; CDR3nt: TGTGCCAGCAGTTTGGTGAGGGGGCGAATCGACACTGAAGCTTTCTTT; d_gene: TRBD1; j_gene: TRBJ1-1; abundance: NA; v_gene: TRBV12-3/TRBV12-4
CDR3aa: CAWSRALSPLHF; CDR3nt: TGTGCCTGGAGTAGAGCGCTTTCACCCCTCCACTTT; d_gene: NA; j_gene: TRBJ1-6; abundance: NA; v_gene: TRBV30
CDR3aa: CASTSQRGASANYGYTF; CDR3nt: TGTGCCAGCACCTCCCAGAGAGGGGCCTCCGCTAACTATGGCTACACCTTC; d_gene: NA; j_gene: TRBJ1-2; abundance: few; v_gene: TRBV12-3/TRBV12-4
CDR3aa: CASSSWTGQREKLFF; CDR3nt: TGTGCCAGCAGTTCGTGGACAGGGCAGAGGGAAAAACTGTTTTTT; d_gene: TRBD1; j_gene: TRBJ1-4; abundance: many; v_gene: TRBV27
CDR3aa: CASSRGLAGEAETQYF; CDR3nt: TGTGCCAGCAGCCGGGGACTAGCGGGAGAGGCAGAGACCCAGTACTTC; d_gene: TRBD2; j_gene: TRBJ2-5; abundance: many; v_gene: TRBV27
CDR3aa: CASSWTAAYEQYF; CDR3nt: TGTGCCAGCTCTTGGACAGCAGCCTACGAGCAGTACTTC; d_gene: NA; j_gene: TRBJ2-7; abundance: many; v_gene: TRBV6-2/TRBV6-3
CDR3aa: CSAILAGERVDTQYF; CDR3nt: TGCAGTGCCATACTAGCGGGAGAGAGGGTGGATACGCAGTATTTT; d_gene: TRBD2; j_gene: TRBJ2-3; abundance: NA; v_gene: TRBV20-1
CDR3aa: CASRQGDHQPQHF; CDR3nt: TGTGCCAGCAGGCAGGGGGATCATCAGCCCCAGCATTTT; d_gene: TRBD1; j_gene: TRBJ1-5; abundance: once; v_gene: TRBV6-2/TRBV6-3